This T cell receptor (beta chain) is drawn from a study of blood T cells in healthy people across ages (dated by TCRdb to the mid-2010s). Study-wide context: In model experiments, roughly one uniquely barcoded TCR beta cDNA molecule per two T cells was captured by template switching. Using deep sequencing normalized with unique cDNA molecular identifiers, the study measured how TCR beta repertoire diversity changes with age. For two donors (one aged 18 to 29 and one aged 80 or older), the study analyzed two additional independent replicas of 1 million unique cDNA reads from the same blood draw. Donors of different ages were randomly distributed across sequencing lanes to avoid experimental bias. Donors were grouped into four age groups: young (average roughly 17 years), middle-aged (39), aged (approximately 58) and long-lived (just over 80). General findings and caveats noted by the study authors: Observed TCR beta diversity correlated strongly with the percentage of naive T cells measured by flow cytometry. The CMV infection status of donors was not known, potentially confounding age-related changes in expanded clonotypes. Observed TCR beta diversity per million T cells fell roughly linearly with age, and a significant reduction was already apparent by age approximately 41. Compared with the aged group, the long-lived group had more naive CD4+ T cells, fewer expanded clones and increased TCR diversity, a pattern suggesting age selection. Bulk unsorted PBMC profiling prevented conclusive comparison of naive and antigen-experienced compartments. Total diversity estimates from one million sequenced T cells were considered lower bounds and underestimates.

Library preparation employed 5' RACE. Sequencing took place on an Illumina HiSeq 2500. A second PCR of about 6 to 12 cycles was performed with a sample-barcoded 5' primer and a J-beta primer mix. A template-switch 5' adaptor carrying 12 random nucleotides introduced a unique molecular identifier onto each TCR beta cDNA molecule. Each sample yielded at least 3 million CDR3-containing paired-end reads. The Mint cDNA synthesis kit, primed by a TRBC-specific oligonucleotide, was used to synthesize first-strand cDNA from all RNA. All cDNA was treated with uracil-DNA glycosylase and then went through a first 18-cycle PCR with the universal primers M1SS and BC2_uni_R. As for the authors' bioinformatics: For normalization, 1 million high-quality reads were randomly selected from each sample, with every read carrying a distinct molecular identifier. Reads with shared molecular identifiers were discarded instead of being binned into consensus sequences. MiTCR, set to a Q25 quality threshold and the strictest error-elimination algorithm, was used for CDR3 identification, clonotype clustering and error correction. A nonparametric unseen species model with Euler transformation was used to estimate a lower bound on total TCR beta diversity. TCRdb itself trimmed the public reads at Q25 with fastp, ran MiXCR and retained productive beta chains. Entries that share a CDR3 protein sequence are merged under the most common genes and DNA. The V and J calls shown here were made by TCRdb, not taken from the authors' results. For this sample there are roughly 2 million distinct CDR3 sequences; approximately 50% appear just once. The ten biggest clones cover about 2.1% of the sample.

CDR1 and CDR2 are drawn from the germline V gene: LGHNA, YSLEER. From its cysteine to its phenylalanine, the CDR3 spans 15 amino acids. Of the read, only the CDR3 DNA is kept; its 45 bases are in frame from base 1. Relative to germline, V is 0 bases shorter and J is 6 bases shorter, with 12 bases between their ends. The donors were roughly 40 Caucasian individuals from Russia, aged roughly 6 to 90 years, who were systemically healthy. Each donor gave 9.5 to 10 milliliters of peripheral blood, drawn into EDTA-treated Vacutainer tubes. Ficoll-Paque density-gradient centrifugation was used to isolate PBMCs, with at least 6 million obtained per sample. Total RNA was extracted from PBMCs with Trizol reagent, with at least 6 micrograms obtained per sample. Naive CD45RAhigh/CD27high T cell percentages were measured by flow cytometry on a PBMC aliquot from every donor. This clonotype turned up a few times. This receptor's antigen is unknown. Nothing much larger sits one base from this clone, and base qualities are not available.

This sequence was found in a woman aged 35 to 49 in good health. The chain is assembled from TRBV4-3 and TRBJ2-4; matching of 6 bases hints at TRBD1 as the D gene. Sample: blood. The CDR3 corresponds to CASSQDDRSGNIQYF. The sequenced DNA is TGCGCCAGCAGCCAAGATGACAGGAGTGGAAACATTCAGTACTTC.